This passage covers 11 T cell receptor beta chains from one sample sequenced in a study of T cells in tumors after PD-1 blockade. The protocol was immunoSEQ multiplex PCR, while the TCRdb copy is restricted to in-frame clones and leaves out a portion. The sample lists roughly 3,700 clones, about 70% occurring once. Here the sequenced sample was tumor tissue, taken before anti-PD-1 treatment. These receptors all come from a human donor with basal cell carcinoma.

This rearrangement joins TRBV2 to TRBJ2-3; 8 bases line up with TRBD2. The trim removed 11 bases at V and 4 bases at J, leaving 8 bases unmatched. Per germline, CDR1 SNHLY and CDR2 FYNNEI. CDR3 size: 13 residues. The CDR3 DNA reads TGTGCCGGAAGCGGGGGAGGCGCAGATACGCAGTATTTT. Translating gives CAGSGGGADTQYF.

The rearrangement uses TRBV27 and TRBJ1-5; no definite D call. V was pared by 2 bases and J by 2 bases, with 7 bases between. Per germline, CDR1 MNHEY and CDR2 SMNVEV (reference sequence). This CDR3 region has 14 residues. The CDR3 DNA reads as TGTGCCAGCAGTTTACGGGAGGGCAATCAGCCCCAGCATTTT. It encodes CASSLREGNQPQHF.

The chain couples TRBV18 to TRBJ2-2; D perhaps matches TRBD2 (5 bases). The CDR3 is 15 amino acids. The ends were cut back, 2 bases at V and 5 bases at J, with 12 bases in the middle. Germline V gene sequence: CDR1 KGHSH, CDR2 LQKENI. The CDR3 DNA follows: TGTGCCAGCTCACCAAGCGGCGGACCTACCGGGGAGCTGTTTTTT. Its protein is CASSPSGGPTGELFF.

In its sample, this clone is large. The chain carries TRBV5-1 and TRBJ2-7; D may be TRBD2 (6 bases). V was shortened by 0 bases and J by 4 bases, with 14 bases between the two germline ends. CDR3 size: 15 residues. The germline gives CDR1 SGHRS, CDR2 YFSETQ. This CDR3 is CASSLGRDGIYEQYF. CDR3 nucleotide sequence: TGCGCCAGCAGCTTGGGGAGGGACGGAATTTACGAGCAGTACTTC.

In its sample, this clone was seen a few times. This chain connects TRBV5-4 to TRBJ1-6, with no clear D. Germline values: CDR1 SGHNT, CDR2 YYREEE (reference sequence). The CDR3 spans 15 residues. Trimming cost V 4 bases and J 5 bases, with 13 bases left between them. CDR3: CASSSFQSNNSPLHF. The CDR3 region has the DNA TGTGCCAGCAGCAGCTTCCAGAGCAATAATTCACCCCTCCACTTT.

The CDR3 nucleotides read TGTGCCAGCAGCTTAGTAGGGGGCGAAGAGACCCAGTACTTC. As protein: CASSLVGGEETQYF. V and J are TRBV7-6 and TRBJ2-5, with 7 positions matching TRBD1. J gave up 3 bases and V 1 base, and 2 bases lay outside the gene matches. The germline V gene has CDR1 SGHVS and CDR2 FNYEAQ. The CDR3 covers 14 residues.

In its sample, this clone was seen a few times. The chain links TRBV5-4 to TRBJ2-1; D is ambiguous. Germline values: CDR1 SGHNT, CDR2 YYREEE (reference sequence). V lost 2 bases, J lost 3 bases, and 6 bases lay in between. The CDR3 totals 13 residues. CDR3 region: CASSLQGYNEQFF. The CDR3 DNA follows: TGTGCCAGCAGCTTACAAGGCTACAATGAGCAGTTCTTC.

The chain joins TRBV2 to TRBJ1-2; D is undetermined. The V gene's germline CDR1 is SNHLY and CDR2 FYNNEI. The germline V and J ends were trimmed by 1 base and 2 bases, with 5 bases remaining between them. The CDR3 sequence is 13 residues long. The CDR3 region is CASSEGANYGYTF. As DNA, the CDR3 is TGTGCCAGCAGTGAAGGGGCCAACTATGGCTACACCTTC.

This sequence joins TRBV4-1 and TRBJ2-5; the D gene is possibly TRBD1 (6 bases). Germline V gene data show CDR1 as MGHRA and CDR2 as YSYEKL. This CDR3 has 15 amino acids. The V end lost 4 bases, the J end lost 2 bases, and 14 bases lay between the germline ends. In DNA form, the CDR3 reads TGCGCCAGCAGCCTAACCCAGACAGGTCAAGAGACCCAGTACTTC. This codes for CASSLTQTGQETQYF.

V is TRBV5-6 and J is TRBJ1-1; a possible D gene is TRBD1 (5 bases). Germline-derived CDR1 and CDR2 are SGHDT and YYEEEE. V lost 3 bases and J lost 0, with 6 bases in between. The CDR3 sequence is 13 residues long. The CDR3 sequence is CASSSTVNTEAFF. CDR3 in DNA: TGTGCCAGCAGCTCGACAGTGAACACTGAAGCTTTCTTT.

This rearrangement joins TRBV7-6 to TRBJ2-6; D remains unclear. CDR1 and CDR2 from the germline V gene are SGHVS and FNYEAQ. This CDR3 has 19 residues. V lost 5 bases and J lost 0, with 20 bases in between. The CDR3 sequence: CASSARASRVTSGANVLTF. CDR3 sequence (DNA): TGTGCCAGCAGCGCCCGGGCCTCTAGAGTCACCTCTGGGGCCAACGTCCTGACTTTC. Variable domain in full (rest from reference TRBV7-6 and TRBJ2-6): GAGVSQSPRYKVTKRGQDVALRCDPISGHVSLYWYRQALGQGPEFLTYFNYEAQQDKSGLPNDRFSAERPEGSISTLTIQRTEQRDSAMYRCASSARASRVTSGANVLTFGAGSRLTVL.